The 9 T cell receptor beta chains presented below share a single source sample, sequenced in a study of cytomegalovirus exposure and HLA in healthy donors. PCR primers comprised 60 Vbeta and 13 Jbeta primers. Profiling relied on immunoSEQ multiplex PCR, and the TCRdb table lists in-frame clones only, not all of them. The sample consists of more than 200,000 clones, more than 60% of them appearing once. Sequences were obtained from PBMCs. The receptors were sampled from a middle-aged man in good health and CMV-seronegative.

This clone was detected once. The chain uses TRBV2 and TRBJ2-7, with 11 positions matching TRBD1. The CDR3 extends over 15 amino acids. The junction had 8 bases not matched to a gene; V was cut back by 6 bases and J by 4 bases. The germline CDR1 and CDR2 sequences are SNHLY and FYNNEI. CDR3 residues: CASRPGTGGLYEQYF. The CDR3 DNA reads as TGTGCCAGCAGACCCGGGACAGGGGGTCTATACGAGCAGTACTTC.

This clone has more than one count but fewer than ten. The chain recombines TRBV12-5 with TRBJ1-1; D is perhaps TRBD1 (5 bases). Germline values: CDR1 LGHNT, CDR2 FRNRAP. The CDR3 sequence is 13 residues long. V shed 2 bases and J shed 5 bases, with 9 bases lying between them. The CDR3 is CASGLTGGTEAFF. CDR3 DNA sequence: TGTGCTAGTGGTTTGACAGGAGGGACTGAAGCTTTCTTT.

The CDR3 DNA is TGTGCCAGCAGTGTGTCAGGGGCCGACACTGAAGCTTTCTTT. It codes for CASSVSGADTEAFF. V gene TRBV6-1 combines with J gene TRBJ1-1; D might be TRBD1 (6 bases). Germline V CDR1 and CDR2: MNHNS, SASEGT. There are 14 residues in the CDR3. V lost 4 bases to trimming and J lost 3 bases, with 12 bases between them.

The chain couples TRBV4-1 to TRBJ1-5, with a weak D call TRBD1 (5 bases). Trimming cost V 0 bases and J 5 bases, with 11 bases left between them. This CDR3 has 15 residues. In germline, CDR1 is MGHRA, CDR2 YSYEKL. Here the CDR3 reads CASSQDWGDHQPQHF. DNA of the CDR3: TGCGCCAGCAGCCAAGATTGGGGGGATCATCAGCCCCAGCATTTT.

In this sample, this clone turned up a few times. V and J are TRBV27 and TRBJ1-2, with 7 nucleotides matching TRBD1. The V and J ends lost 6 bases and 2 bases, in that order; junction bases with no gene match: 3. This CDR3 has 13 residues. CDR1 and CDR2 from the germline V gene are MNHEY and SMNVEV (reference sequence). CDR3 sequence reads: CASSRDSNYGYTF. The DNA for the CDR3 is TGTGCCAGCAGCCGGGACAGCAACTATGGCTACACCTTC.

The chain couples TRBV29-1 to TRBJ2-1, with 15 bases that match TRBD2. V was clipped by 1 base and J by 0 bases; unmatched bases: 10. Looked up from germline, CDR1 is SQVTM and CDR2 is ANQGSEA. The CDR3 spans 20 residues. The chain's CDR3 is CSVEGGAGLAGGSSYNEQFF. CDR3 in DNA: TGCAGCGTTGAAGGAGGGGCAGGACTAGCGGGGGGGAGCTCCTACAATGAGCAGTTCTTC.

CDR3 residues: CASSQQGASGYTF. In nucleotides, the CDR3 is TGTGCCAGCAGCCAGCAGGGGGCAAGCGGCTACACCTTC. The chain links TRBV5-4 to TRBJ1-2; 8 bases align to TRBD1. Germline V gene sequence: CDR1 SGHNT, CDR2 YYREEE (reference sequence). CDR3 length: 13 amino acids. Trimming removed 4 bases from V and 8 bases from J; junction bases left unmatched: 7.

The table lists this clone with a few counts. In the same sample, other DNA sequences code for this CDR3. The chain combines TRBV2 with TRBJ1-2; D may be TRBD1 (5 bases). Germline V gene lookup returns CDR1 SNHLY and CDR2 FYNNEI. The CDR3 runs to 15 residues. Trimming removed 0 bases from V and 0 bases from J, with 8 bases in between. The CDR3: CASSEARGSNYGYTF. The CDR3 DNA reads TGTGCCAGCAGTGAAGCAAGGGGTTCTAACTATGGCTACACCTTC.

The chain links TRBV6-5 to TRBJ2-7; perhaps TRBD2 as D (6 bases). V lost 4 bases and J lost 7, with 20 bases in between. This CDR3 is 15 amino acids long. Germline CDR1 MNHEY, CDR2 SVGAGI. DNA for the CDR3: TGTGCCAGCAGTTCCCGTGGGGGGATTCCTCGGGAGCAGTACTTC. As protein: CASSSRGGIPREQYF.